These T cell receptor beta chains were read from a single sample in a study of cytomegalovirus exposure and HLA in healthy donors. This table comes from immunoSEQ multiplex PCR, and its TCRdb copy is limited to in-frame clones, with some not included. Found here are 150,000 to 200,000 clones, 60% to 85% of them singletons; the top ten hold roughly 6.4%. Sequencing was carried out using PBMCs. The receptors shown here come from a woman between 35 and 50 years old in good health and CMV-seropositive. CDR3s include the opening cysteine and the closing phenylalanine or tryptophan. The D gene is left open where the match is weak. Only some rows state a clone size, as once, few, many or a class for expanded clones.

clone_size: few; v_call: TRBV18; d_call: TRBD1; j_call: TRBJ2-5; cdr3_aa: CASSPPGQGETQYF; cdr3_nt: TGTGCCAGCTCACCACCGGGACAGGGAGAGACCCAGTACTTC
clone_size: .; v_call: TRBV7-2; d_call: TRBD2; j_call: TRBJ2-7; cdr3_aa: CASSLEGRGGSYEQYF; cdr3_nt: TGTGCCAGCAGCTTAGAGGGGCGGGGGGGTTCTTACGAGCAGTACTTC
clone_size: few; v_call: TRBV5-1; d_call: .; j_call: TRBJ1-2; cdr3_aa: CASSSQGTFGYTF; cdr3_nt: TGCGCCAGCAGCTCTCAGGGCACTTTTGGCTACACCTTC
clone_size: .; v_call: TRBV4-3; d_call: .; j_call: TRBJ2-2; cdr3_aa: CASSLNTGELFF; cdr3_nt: TGCGCCAGCAGCCTAAACACCGGGGAGCTGTTTTTT
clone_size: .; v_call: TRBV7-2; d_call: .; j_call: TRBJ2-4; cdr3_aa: CASSFAGAGAKNIQYF; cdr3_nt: TGTGCCAGCAGCTTTGCGGGGGCGGGGGCCAAAAACATTCAGTACTTC
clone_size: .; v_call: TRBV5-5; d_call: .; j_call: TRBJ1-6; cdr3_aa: CASSFGDMKLSPLHF; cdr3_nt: TGTGCCAGCAGCTTTGGGGACATGAAATTATCACCCCTCCACTTT
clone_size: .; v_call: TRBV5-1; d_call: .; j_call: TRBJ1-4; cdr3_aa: CASSRDTSNEKLFF; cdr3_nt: TGCGCCAGCAGCCGGGACACATCTAATGAAAAACTGTTTTTT
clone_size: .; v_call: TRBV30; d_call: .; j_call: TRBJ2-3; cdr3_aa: CAWTPASSGTQYF; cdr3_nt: TGTGCCTGGACCCCGGCTAGCTCGGGTACGCAGTATTTT
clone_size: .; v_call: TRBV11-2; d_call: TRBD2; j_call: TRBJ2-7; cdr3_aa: CASSVLAGVGQYF; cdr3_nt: TGTGCCAGCAGCGTCCTAGCGGGGGTTGGGCAGTACTTC
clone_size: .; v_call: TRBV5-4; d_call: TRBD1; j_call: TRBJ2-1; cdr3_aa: CASSATGGRNEQFF; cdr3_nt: TGTGCCAGCAGCGCGACAGGGGGGAGGAATGAGCAGTTCTTC
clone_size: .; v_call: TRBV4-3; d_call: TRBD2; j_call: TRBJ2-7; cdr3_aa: CASSLLLTSGGAGYEQYF; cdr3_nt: TGCGCCAGCAGCCTCCTTTTAACTAGCGGGGGGGCCGGGTACGAGCAGTACTTC
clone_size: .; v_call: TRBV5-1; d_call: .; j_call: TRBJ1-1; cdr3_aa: CASSFGGPSTEAFF; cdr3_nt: TGCGCCAGCAGCTTCGGGGGGCCGAGCACTGAAGCTTTCTTT
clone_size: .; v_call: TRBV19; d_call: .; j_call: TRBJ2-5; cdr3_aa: CASRRKGEYQETQYF; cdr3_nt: TGTGCCAGTAGGCGAAAGGGGGAGTACCAAGAGACCCAGTACTTC
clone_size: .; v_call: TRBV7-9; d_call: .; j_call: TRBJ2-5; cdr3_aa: CSSSWGVVETQYF; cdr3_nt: TGTTCCAGCAGTTGGGGGGTGGTGGAGACCCAGTACTTC
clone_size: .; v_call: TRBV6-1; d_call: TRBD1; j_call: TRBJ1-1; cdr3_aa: CATDRGANTEAFF; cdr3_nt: TGTGCCACCGACAGGGGGGCAAACACTGAAGCTTTCTTT
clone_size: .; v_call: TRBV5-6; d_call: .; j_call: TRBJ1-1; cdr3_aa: CASSLERLMNTEAFF; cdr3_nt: TGTGCCAGCAGCTTGGAGCGGCTGATGAACACTGAAGCTTTCTTT
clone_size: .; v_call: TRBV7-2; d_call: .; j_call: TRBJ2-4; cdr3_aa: CASSSGQRNIQYF; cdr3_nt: TGTGCCAGCAGCTCCGGACAGAGGAACATTCAGTACTTC
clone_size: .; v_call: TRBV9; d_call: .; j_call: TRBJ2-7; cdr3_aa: CASSPNAAGLTYEQYF; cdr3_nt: TGTGCCAGCAGCCCAAACGCGGCGGGGCTGACCTACGAGCAGTACTTC
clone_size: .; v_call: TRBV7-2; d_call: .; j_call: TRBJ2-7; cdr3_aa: CASSVPGVTYEQYF; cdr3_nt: TGTGCCAGCAGCGTGCCGGGAGTTACCTACGAGCAGTACTTC
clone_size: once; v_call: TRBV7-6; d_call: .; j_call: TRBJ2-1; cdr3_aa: CASSLGGGLNSYNEQFF; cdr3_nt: TGTGCCAGCAGCTTAGGGGGGGGCCTGAACTCCTACAATGAGCAGTTCTTC
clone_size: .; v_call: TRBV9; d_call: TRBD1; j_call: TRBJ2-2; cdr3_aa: CASSLRQGAPDGELFF; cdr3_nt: TGTGCCAGCAGCCTTAGACAGGGGGCTCCAGACGGGGAGCTGTTTTTT
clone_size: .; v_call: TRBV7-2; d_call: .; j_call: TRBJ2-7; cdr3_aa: CASSLEDEQYF; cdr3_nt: TGTGCCAGCAGCTTGGAGGACGAGCAGTACTTC
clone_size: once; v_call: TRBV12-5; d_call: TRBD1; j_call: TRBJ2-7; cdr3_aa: CASGLILPGQSSYEQYF; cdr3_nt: TGTGCTAGTGGTTTGATCCTACCGGGACAGAGCTCCTACGAGCAGTACTTC
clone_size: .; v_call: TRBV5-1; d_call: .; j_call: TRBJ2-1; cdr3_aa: CASVKGQGKYNEQFF; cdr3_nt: TGCGCCAGTGTCAAGGGTCAGGGGAAGTACAATGAGCAGTTCTTC
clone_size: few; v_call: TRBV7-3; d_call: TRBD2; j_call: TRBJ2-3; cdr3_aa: CASSLGRGNTDTQYF; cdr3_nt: TGTGCCAGCAGCTTAGGGCGGGGGAACACAGATACGCAGTATTTT
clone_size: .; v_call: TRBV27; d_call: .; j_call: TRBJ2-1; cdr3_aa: CASSLMRGFYNEQFF; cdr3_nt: TGTGCCAGCAGTTTAATGCGGGGATTTTACAATGAGCAGTTCTTC
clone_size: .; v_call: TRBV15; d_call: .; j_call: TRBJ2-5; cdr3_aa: CATSRQDQETQYF; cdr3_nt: TGTGCCACCAGCCGACAGGACCAAGAGACCCAGTACTTC
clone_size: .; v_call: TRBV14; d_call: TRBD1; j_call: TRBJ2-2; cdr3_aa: CASSQRTGSNTGELFF; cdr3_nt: TGTGCCAGCAGCCAACGGACAGGGAGCAACACCGGGGAGCTGTTTTTT
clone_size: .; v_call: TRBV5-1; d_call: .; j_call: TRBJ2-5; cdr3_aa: CASSPAPGETQYF; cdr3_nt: TGCGCCAGCTCCCCGGCCCCGGGGGAGACCCAGTACTTC
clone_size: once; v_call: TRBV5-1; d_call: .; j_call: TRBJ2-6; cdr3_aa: CASRTASPSSGANVLTF; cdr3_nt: TGCGCCAGCAGAACAGCCAGCCCCTCCTCTGGGGCCAACGTCCTGACTTTC
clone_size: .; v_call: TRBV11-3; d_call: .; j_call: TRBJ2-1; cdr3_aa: CASSLGPPPNEQFF; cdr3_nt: TGTGCCAGCAGCTTAGGTCCCCCTCCTAATGAGCAGTTCTTC
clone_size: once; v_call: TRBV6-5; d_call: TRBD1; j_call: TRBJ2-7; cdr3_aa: CASSYGAGGRYEQYF; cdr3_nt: TGTGCCAGCAGTTACGGGGCAGGGGGACGCTACGAGCAGTACTTC
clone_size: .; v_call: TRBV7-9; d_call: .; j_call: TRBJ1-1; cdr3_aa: CSSSSNLNTEAFF; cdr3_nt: TGTTCCAGCAGCTCAAATTTGAACACTGAAGCTTTCTTT
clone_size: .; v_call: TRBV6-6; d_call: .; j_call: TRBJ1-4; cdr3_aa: CAGKAGSTANEKLFF; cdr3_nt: TGTGCCGGGAAGGCGGGGAGCACCGCTAATGAAAAACTGTTTTTT
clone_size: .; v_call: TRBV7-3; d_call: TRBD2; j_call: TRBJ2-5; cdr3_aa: CASAELAGGKETQYF; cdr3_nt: TGTGCCAGCGCGGAGCTAGCGGGGGGGAAAGAGACCCAGTACTTC
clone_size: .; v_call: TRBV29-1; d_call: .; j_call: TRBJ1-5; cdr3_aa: CSVAVGDIRQPQHF; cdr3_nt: TGCAGCGTAGCCGTGGGGGACATTAGACAGCCCCAGCATTTT
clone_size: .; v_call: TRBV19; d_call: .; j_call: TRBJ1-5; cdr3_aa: CASQVGQDQPQHF; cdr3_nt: TGTGCCAGCCAGGTGGGCCAGGATCAGCCCCAGCATTTT